Presented here are 28 T cell receptor beta chains from one specimen sequenced in a study of shared clonotypes between healthy human individuals. Assay used: immunoSEQ multiplex PCR; TCRdb lists only in-frame clones, some missing. This sample has 950,000 to 1,200,000 clones; approximately 77% occur once, and the top ten carry about 0.89%. The sample consisted of memory CD4+ T cells from PBMCs. The sample's subset: CD45RA-negative fraction. The receptor set was obtained from a man in his late teens or twenties in good health. Some clones in this sample may be carry-over from other donors' samples.

The chain combines TRBV5-1 with TRBJ2-3; no clear D. Trimming stripped 0 bases from V and 2 bases from J, with 7 bases between. CDR3 length: 14 residues. Per germline, CDR1 SGHRS and CDR2 YFSETQ. The CDR3 here is CASSLVADTDTQYF. DNA for the CDR3: TGCGCCAGCAGCTTGGTGGCCGACACAGATACGCAGTATTTT.

J is TRBJ2-4 and V is TRBV13, with D possibly TRBD2 on 6 matching bases. Germline V gene lookup returns CDR1 PRHDT and CDR2 FYEKMQ (reference sequence). The V and J ends lost 4 bases and 0 bases respectively, with 10 bases between them. The CDR3 loop spans 15 amino acids. CDR3 bases: TGTGCCAGCAGCTGGGCGGGAATAGCCAAAAACATTCAGTACTTC. Its translation: CASSWAGIAKNIQYF.

This rearrangement joins TRBV7-2 to TRBJ2-2; D is undetermined. V was trimmed by 3 bases and J by 6 bases, leaving 8 bases between them. The germline CDR1 and CDR2 sequences are SGHTA and FQGNSA. This CDR3 is built from 13 residues. The CDR3 nucleotides are TGTGCCAGCAGCTTGCTAGGATCCGGGGAGCTGTTTTTT. The encoded protein is CASSLLGSGELFF.

The genes are TRBV28 and TRBJ2-7, with D possibly being TRBD1 (6 bases). Germline V gene data show CDR1 as MDHEN and CDR2 as SYDVKM. The CDR3 loop spans 14 amino acids. V shed 10 bases and J shed 0 bases, with 16 bases lying between them. In DNA form, the CDR3 reads TGTGCCACCATTACACAGGGTCCCTCCTACGAGCAGTACTTC. The encoded protein is CATITQGPSYEQYF.

CDR3 bases: TGTGCCAGCAGCTTGGGGGGGGCAGAGGGAGATACGCAGTATTTT. Residues: CASSLGGAEGDTQYF. The chain combines TRBV5-4 with TRBJ2-3, with D perhaps matching TRBD1 or TRBD2 (6 bases each). The CDR3 consists of 15 residues. Germline-derived CDR1 and CDR2 are SGHNT and YYREEE (reference sequence). The V and J ends lost 0 bases and 5 bases respectively, with 13 bases between them. The whole variable domain, remainder taken from reference TRBV5-4 and TRBJ2-3, is ETGVTQSPTHLIKTRGQQVTLRCSSQSGHNTVSWYQQALGQGPQFIFQYYREEENGRGNFPPRFSGLQFPNYSSELNVNALELDDSALYLCASSLGGAEGDTQYFGPGTRLTVL.

The CDR3 DNA follows: TGTGCCAGCAGCAACATAGCGGGAGGGTCGAAGGCAGATACGCAGTATTTT. Translated: CASSNIAGGSKADTQYF. This chain uses TRBV5-6 with TRBJ2-3; TRBD2 agrees at 11 bases. V was pared by 4 bases and J by 4 bases, with 11 bases of the junction left unmatched. This CDR3 has 17 amino acids. CDR1 is SGHDT, CDR2 YYEEEE, per germline.

The CDR3 nucleotides read TGTGCCAGTAGTAAACTACCATCCGGGACAGGGCACACTGAAGCTTTCTTT. Its translation is CASSKLPSGTGHTEAFF. The chain has TRBV19 and TRBJ1-1, with 9 bases lining up with TRBD1. The CDR3 is 17 amino acids. The V and J ends lost 4 bases and 3 bases, in that order; junction bases with no gene match: 12. Germline V gives CDR1 LNHDA, CDR2 SQIVND (reference sequence).

The chain is built from TRBV14 and TRBJ2-7; weak D call: TRBD1 (6 bases). Per the germline V gene, CDR1 is SGHDN and CDR2 is FVKESK. The CDR3 extends over 16 amino acids. V was pared by 1 base and J by 0 bases, with 13 bases between. The CDR3 DNA follows: TGTGCCAGCAGCCAAGTAAAGGACAGTTACTCCTACGAGCAGTACTTC. This sequence encodes CASSQVKDSYSYEQYF.

The rearrangement joins TRBV4-1 to TRBJ2-7; D call uncertain. Trimming shortened V by 3 bases and J by 2 bases, and 14 bases separated the two germline ends. The CDR3 is 15 amino acids. From germline, CDR1 is MGHRA and CDR2 YSYEKL. CDR3 coding DNA: TGCGCCAGCAGCCATGCTTGGCCAGAAACCTACGAGCAGTACTTC. This translates into CASSHAWPETYEQYF.

There are many counts of this clone. In the same sample, other DNA sequences code for this CDR3. The chain employs TRBV5-1 and TRBJ2-7; TRBD2 matches at 7 bases. In germline, CDR1 is SGHRS, CDR2 YFSETQ. J was trimmed by 5 bases and V by 4 bases; bases with no gene match: 6. The CDR3 has 13 residues. CDR3 region: CASSGGSGDEQYF. The CDR3 nucleotides are TGCGCCAGCAGCGGGGGGAGCGGGGACGAGCAGTACTTC.

CDR3 coding DNA: TGTGCCAGCTCACCATGGACAGGAACGAACACCGGGGAGCTGTTTTTT. It encodes CASSPWTGTNTGELFF. The chain has TRBV18 and TRBJ2-2, with 7 bases fitting TRBD1. Per germline, CDR1 KGHSH and CDR2 LQKENI. V was pared by 2 bases and J by 0 bases, with 3 bases of the junction left unmatched. This CDR3 has 16 residues.

J is TRBJ2-5 and V is TRBV9, with 10 bases aligning to TRBD1. This CDR3 contains 16 residues. The germline CDR1 and CDR2 sequences are SGDLS and YYNGEE. The junction had 11 bases not matched to a gene; V was cut back by 4 bases and J by 5 bases. The DNA for the CDR3 is TGTGCCAGCAGCTCCCGAGGGACAGGGGTTCGGGAGACCCAGTACTTC. Encoded protein: CASSSRGTGVRETQYF.

The V gene is TRBV2, the J gene TRBJ2-5; possible D gene TRBD2, 6 bases. This CDR3 contains 12 residues. The ends were cut back, 5 bases at V and 5 bases at J, with 9 bases in the middle. Germline V gene data show CDR1 as SNHLY and CDR2 as FYNNEI. The CDR3 loop reads CASSPSEETQYF. In nucleotides, the CDR3 is TGTGCCAGCAGTCCTAGCGAGGAGACCCAGTACTTC. Full variable domain (missing parts from reference TRBV2 and TRBJ2-5): EPEVTQTPSHQVTQMGQEVILRCVPISNHLYFYWYRQILGQKVEFLVSFYNNEISEKSEIFDDQFSVERPDGSNFTLKIRSTKLEDSAMYFCASSPSEETQYFGPGTRLLVL.

This clone occurred a few times. Compared with germline, one end of the junction differs, possibly owing to a read error. The genes are TRBV30 and TRBJ2-5, with D maybe TRBD2 (6 bases). The J call is doubtful: the DNA matches TRBJ2-7 better. The CDR3 has 16 residues. Per germline, CDR1 GTSNPN and CDR2 SVGIG (reference sequence). CDR3 DNA: TGTGCCCGGAGGGACCCTCGGTGGCCTTTTACCTACGAGCAGTACTTC. This translates into CARRDPRWPFTYEQYF.

The chain joins TRBV5-6 to TRBJ1-5; no clear D gene. Trimming stripped 0 bases from V and 0 bases from J, with 7 bases between. Germline V gene lookup returns CDR1 SGHDT and CDR2 YYEEEE. The CDR3 consists of 15 residues. The CDR3 loop is CASSLGPNSNQPQHF. Here the CDR3 DNA reads TGTGCCAGCAGCTTGGGGCCAAATAGCAATCAGCCCCAGCATTTT. The complete variable domain, with remaining parts taken from reference TRBV5-6 and TRBJ1-5, reads DAGVTQSPTHLIKTRGQQVTLRCSPKSGHDTVSWYQQALGQGPQFIFQYYEEEERQRGNFPDRFSGHQFPNYSSELNVNALLLGDSALYLCASSLGPNSNQPQHFGDGTRLSIL.

The CDR3 DNA reads as TGTGCCAGCAGTGATGAGTCGGGGAGAGGTAATGAGCAGTTCTTC. Amino acid sequence: CASSDESGRGNEQFF. J is TRBJ2-1 and V is TRBV2; tentatively, D is TRBD2 (5 bases). Germline V gives CDR1 SNHLY, CDR2 FYNNEI. CDR3 size: 15 residues. Trimming pared 3 bases from V and 7 bases from J, leaving 16 bases between.

The chain couples TRBV15 to TRBJ1-1; the D is unclear. Germline-derived CDR1 and CDR2 are LNHNV and YYDKDF (reference sequence). The CDR3 contains 13 residues. V was trimmed by 5 bases and J by 3 bases, leaving 10 bases between them. The CDR3 DNA reads as TGTGCCACCAGCCCCAGGCGGGACACTGAAGCTTTCTTT. It codes for CATSPRRDTEAFF.

V is TRBV7-2 and J is TRBJ1-2; D perhaps matches TRBD1 (5 bases). The CDR3 covers 14 residues. V was trimmed by 0 bases and J by 13 bases, leaving 18 bases between them. The germline CDR1 and CDR2 sequences are SGHTA and FQGNSA. CDR3 sequence reads: CASSLAVRDSSITF. CDR3 coding DNA: TGTGCCAGCAGCTTAGCAGTCAGGGACTCAAGTATCACCTTC.

The V and J genes are TRBV28 and TRBJ2-5; 9 positions match TRBD2. The germline V gene encodes CDR1 MDHEN and CDR2 SYDVKM. Unmatched junction bases numbered 8, after V lost 5 bases and J lost 1 base. The CDR3 runs 16 residues. The CDR3 protein is CASSTYASGIQETQYF. CDR3 DNA: TGTGCCAGCAGTACTTACGCTAGCGGGATCCAAGAGACCCAGTACTTC.

The gene calls are TRBV7-7 and TRBJ2-1; 11 bases line up with TRBD1. Germline V gives CDR1 SSHAT, CDR2 FNYEAQ (reference sequence). After removal of 4 bases from V and 6 bases from J, the junction contained 5 bases not matched to a gene. CDR3 length equals 15 residues. The CDR3 here is CASSSGTGGINEQFF. Here the CDR3 DNA reads TGTGCCAGCAGCTCCGGGACAGGGGGGATCAATGAGCAGTTCTTC.

The DNA for the CDR3 is TGTGCCAGCAGTTTATGGGCCCCTAGCAATCAGCCCCAGCATTTT. Encoded protein: CASSLWAPSNQPQHF. The V gene is TRBV28, the J gene TRBJ1-5; D gene unclear. CDR1 and CDR2 (germline): MDHEN, SYDVKM. Trimming removed 0 bases at V and 0 bases at J, with 6 bases between. The CDR3 totals 15 residues.

This clone was counted a few times. The gene calls are TRBV7-9 and TRBJ1-1; the D gene is possibly TRBD1 (5 bases). CDR3 length: 14 amino acids. The V gene lost 1 base and the J gene lost 14 bases, with 20 bases spanning the gap. Germline assignment: CDR1 SEHNR and CDR2 FQNEAQ (reference sequence). This chain's CDR3 is CASSLGAGLGGSFF. The CDR3 coding sequence is TGTGCCAGCAGCTTAGGAGCAGGGCTGGGGGGTAGCTTCTTT.

The chain recombines TRBV7-9 with TRBJ1-5, with a possible D match to TRBD1 (5 bases). The CDR3 is 14 residues long. V shed 4 bases and J shed 3 bases, with 10 bases lying between them. Germline V gene data show CDR1 as SEHNR and CDR2 as FQNEAQ (reference sequence). The CDR3 bases are TGTGCCAGCAGCTCCGTGGGGGACAATCAGCCCCAGCATTTT. Protein product: CASSSVGDNQPQHF.

This clone has a handful of counts. V is TRBV19 and J is TRBJ1-2; D unclear. V was cut by 5 bases and J by 2 bases, with 9 bases left in between. In germline, CDR1 is LNHDA, CDR2 SQIVND (reference sequence). This CDR3 region has 13 residues. CDR3 amino acids: CASSVGGNYGYTF. CDR3 DNA sequence: TGTGCCAGTAGTGTCGGTGGAAACTATGGCTACACCTTC.

The rearrangement joins TRBV5-1 to TRBJ2-3; 9 positions match TRBD2. The germline gives CDR1 SGHRS, CDR2 YFSETQ. V was clipped by 6 bases and J by 0 bases; unmatched bases: 11. The CDR3 contains 17 residues. The CDR3 coding sequence is TGCGCCAGCAACTTACCAGCGGGGGGCTTTAGCACAGATACGCAGTATTTT. Translated: CASNLPAGGFSTDTQYF.

The chain uses TRBV10-3 and TRBJ2-5, with TRBD2 matching over 8 bases. CDR1 is ENHRY and CDR2 is SYGVKD in the germline V gene. Trimming cost V 8 bases and J 7 bases; bases outside gene matches: 9. CDR3 length: 13 amino acids. The CDR3 region is CAIARAGEVTQYF. The DNA for the CDR3 is TGTGCCATCGCGCGAGCGGGAGAGGTGACCCAGTACTTC.

For this clone: Other DNA sequences in this specimen translate into the identical CDR3. The chain is built from TRBV5-1 and TRBJ1-1; TRBD1 might be the D (6 bases). This CDR3 is 14 amino acids long. CDR1 is SGHRS, CDR2 YFSETQ, per germline. V lost 5 bases and J lost 5, with 16 bases in between. CDR3 coding DNA: TGCGCCAGCAGGTTATCAGGGGCGGAAACTGAAGCTTTCTTT. This translates into CASRLSGAETEAFF. Drawing the rest from reference TRBV5-1 and TRBJ1-1, the complete variable domain is KAGVTQTPRYLIKTRGQQVTLSCSPISGHRSVSWYQQTPGQGLQFLFEYFSETQRNKGNFPGRFSGRQFSNSRSEMNVSTLELGDSALYLCASRLSGAETEAFFGQGTRLTVV.

This chain uses TRBV19 with TRBJ1-2; D unresolved. Germline assignment: CDR1 LNHDA and CDR2 SQIVND (reference sequence). This CDR3 is 14 amino acids long. Deletions cut 2 bases from V and 3 bases from J, with 10 bases between. The CDR3 DNA reads TGTGCCAGTAGTATACCCGGGCCCTACTATGGCTACACCTTC. Encoded protein: CASSIPGPYYGYTF.